This T cell receptor beta chain was recovered during a study of relationships among human T cell subsets (dated by TCRdb to about 2010). Describing the broader study: Sequencing was performed on eight distinct blood T cell populations: pan T, CD8 cytotoxic, regulatory, Th1, Th2, naive plus transitional, activated and memory cells. Study-wide conclusions, independent of this receptor: The bead-based sorting was unable to rule out the presence of a CD4+CD8+ double-positive population. Over 50% of CD8+ cytotoxic sequences belonged to clones with over 100 reads, whereas regulatory and Th2 subsets showed few such clones. Substantial CDR3 sharing among Th1, Th2 and regulatory T cells was interpreted as suggesting stochastic cell fate choices. The seven subsets showed no statistically significant differences in V, D and J usage, CDR3 length, or N-nucleotide additions.

CD4+CD25+ regulatory T cells were selected from positively selected CD4+ cells using anti-CD25 beads. T cell subsets were isolated with Miltenyi superparamagnetic beads coated with subset-specific monoclonal antibodies. Every T cell population was isolated from peripheral blood. Ficoll separation of whole blood yielded mononuclear cells, and anti-CD14 microbeads were then used to deplete the monocytes. Right after isolation, the cell populations were resuspended in RNAprotect reagent. A remark on this clonotype: Its antigen target is currently unknown. Base quality data are lacking; no much larger clone is found one base away.

The method behind the library was multiplex PCR. This sample was sequenced with a 454 GS FLX. TCR alpha and beta CDR3 regions were amplified from mRNA by semiquantitative ARM-PCR. ARM-PCR used tagged nested gene-specific primers, after which communal superprimers carried out exponential amplification. Before the second amplification round was performed on first-round PCR products, the nested primers were removed by exonuclease. Sequencing of the amplicons was performed on the 454 platform, which allows millions of DNA fragments to be sequenced rapidly without cloning bias. An effective read was defined as a read mappable to both V and J germline segments. The original pipeline was this. Reads were assigned to germline V, D and J segments with IRmap, which uses pyromap, a Smith-Waterman modification adapted to 454 sequencing errors. D-beta assignments were filtered using cutoffs set at the 99th percentile of alignment scores from simulated random sequences. The amino acids between the conserved V-segment Y[YFLI]C motif and the J-segment [FW]GXGT motif were defined as CDR3. Repertoire diversity was estimated with a compound Poisson process model previously applied to large-scale EST data. A procedure for detecting cross-contamination was applied so that sample contamination could be argued against as the origin of shared CDR3s. TCRdb took the public reads, trimmed them with fastp at Q25, ran MiXCR for clone calling and kept in-frame beta chains. Merged by CDR3 protein, the rows form single entries marked with the most common genes and DNA. These V and J calls are TCRdb output, not the study's own analysis. Present in this sample are approximately 15,000 distinct CDR3 sequences, approximately 60% of which were seen just once. The ten biggest clones cover about 2.2% of the sample.

Sequencing was performed on Tregs sorted from blood. This receptor was identified in a man in his forties in good health.

The CDR3 corresponds to CASRYPWTNEQFF. The DNA sequence is as follows: TGTGCCAGCAGGTACCCCTGGACTAATGAGCAGTTCTTC. The V and J genes are TRBV12-3 or TRBV12-4 and TRBJ2-1; the D gene is possibly TRBD2, with 5 bases matching. V loses 6 bases, J loses 7 bases, and the germline ends lie 13 bases apart. Measured from the cysteine to the phenylalanine, the CDR3 is 13 residues long. The entry retains the CDR3 DNA only, 39 bases that are in frame from base 1.